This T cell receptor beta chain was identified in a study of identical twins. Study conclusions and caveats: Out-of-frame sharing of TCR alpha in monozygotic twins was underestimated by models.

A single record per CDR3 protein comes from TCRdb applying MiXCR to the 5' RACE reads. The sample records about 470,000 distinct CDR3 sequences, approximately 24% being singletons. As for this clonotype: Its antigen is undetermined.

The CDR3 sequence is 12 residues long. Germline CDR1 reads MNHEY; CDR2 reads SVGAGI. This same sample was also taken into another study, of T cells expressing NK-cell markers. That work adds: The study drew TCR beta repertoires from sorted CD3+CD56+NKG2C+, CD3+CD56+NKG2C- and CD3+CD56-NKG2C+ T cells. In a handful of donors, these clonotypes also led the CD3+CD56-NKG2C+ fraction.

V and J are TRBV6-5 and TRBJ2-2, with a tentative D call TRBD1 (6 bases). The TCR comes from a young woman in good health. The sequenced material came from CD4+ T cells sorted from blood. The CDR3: CASQGSIGELFF. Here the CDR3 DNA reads TGTGCGAGCCAGGGGTCGATCGGGGAGCTGTTTTTT.